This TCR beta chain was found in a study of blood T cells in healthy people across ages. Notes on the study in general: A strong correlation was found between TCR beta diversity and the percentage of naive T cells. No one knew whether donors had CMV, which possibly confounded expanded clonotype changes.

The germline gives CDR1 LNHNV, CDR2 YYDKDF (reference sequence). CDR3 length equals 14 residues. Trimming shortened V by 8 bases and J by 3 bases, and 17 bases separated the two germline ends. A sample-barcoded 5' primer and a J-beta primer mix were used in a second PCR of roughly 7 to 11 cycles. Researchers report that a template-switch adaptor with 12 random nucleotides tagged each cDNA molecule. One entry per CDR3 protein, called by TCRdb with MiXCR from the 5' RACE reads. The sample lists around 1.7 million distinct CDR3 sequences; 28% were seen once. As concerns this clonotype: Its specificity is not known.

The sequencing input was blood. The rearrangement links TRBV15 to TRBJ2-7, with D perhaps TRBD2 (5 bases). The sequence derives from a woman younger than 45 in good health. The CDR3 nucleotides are TGTGCCACCTCCCTTGGCGGGCCTCGCTACGAGCAGTACTTC. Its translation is CATSLGGPRYEQYF.